These T cell receptor beta chains were read from a single sample in a study of T cells after posttransplantation cyclophosphamide. Clones were read by immunoSEQ multiplex PCR, and TCRdb kept only the in-frame ones, dropping some. The sample consists of 20,000 to 30,000 clones, 86% of them appearing once. Sequenced material: PBMCs. Source of these receptors: a woman aged 60-75 years with a blood cancer, CMV-positive, and with a related stem cell donor. Both conserved end residues are part of each CDR3. A D gene is named only where the DNA matches it firmly. Some rows mark clone size as missing; the rest say once, few, many or name a class of expanded clone.

length	J	D	size	V	DNA	CDR3
13	TRBJ2-7	TRBD1	.	TRBV29-1	TGCAGCGTTGAGGACAGGGGACGATACGAGCAGTACTTC	CSVEDRGRYEQYF
14	TRBJ1-4	TRBD1	.	TRBV28	TGTGCCAGCACCCTTGACAGGGGCGGGGAAAAACTGTTTTTT	CASTLDRGGEKLFF
16	TRBJ2-2	.	.	TRBV5-4	TGTGCCAGCAGCGTCCCCGCCCAGCGGGACACCGGGGAGCTGTTTTTT	CASSVPAQRDTGELFF
15	TRBJ2-5	.	.	TRBV7-3	TGTGCCAGCAGCGACCCGACGCGGGGTCAAGAGACCCAGTACTTC	CASSDPTRGQETQYF
13	TRBJ2-5	TRBD1	.	TRBV27	TGTGCCAGCAGACTGACAGGGGGCAAAGAGCAGTACTTC	CASRLTGGKEQYF
14	TRBJ2-2	.	once	TRBV7-3	TGTGCCAGCAGCTTCCTCCCAGACACCGGGGAGCTGTTTTTT	CASSFLPDTGELFF
16	TRBJ2-7	TRBD2	once	TRBV13	TGTGCCAGCAGCCCGCCGGGACTAGCGGGAGGTCACGAGCAGTACTTC	CASSPPGLAGGHEQYF
14	TRBJ1-1	.	.	TRBV9	TGTGCCAGCAGCCGGGGGGGTGCCCACACTGAAGCTTTCTTT	CASSRGGAHTEAFF
14	TRBJ2-2	TRBD2	.	TRBV2	TGTGCCAGTAGCGGGAGGACGGGCACCGGGGAGCTGTTTTTT	CASSGRTGTGELFF
16	TRBJ2-3	TRBD2	.	TRBV10-2	TGCGCCAGCAGTGCAACTAGCGGGAGCCTCACAGATACGCAGTATTTT	CASSATSGSLTDTQYF